This note documents a single T cell receptor (beta chain) sequence. Its antigen is currently unknown. Data came from immunoSEQ multiplex PCR; TCRdb stores just in-frame clones and leaves some out. This table holds fewer than 200,000 clones, more than 75% found once. These data belong to a study of cytomegalovirus exposure and HLA in healthy donors. The CDR3 has 12 amino acids. The V segment lost 7 bases and the J segment 8 bases; nucleotides outside the gene matches: 3. Germline CDR1 and CDR2: SEHNR and FQNEAQ (reference sequence). Whole-study results and caveats: In the 120 or so validation repertoires, under 95% of cluster scores exceeded 0, per a later analysis.

The clonotype comes from a man between 18 and 29 years old in good health and CMV-seropositive. This chain links TRBV7-9 with TRBJ2-1; 9 bases map to TRBD2. Sequenced material: PBMCs. The chain's CDR3 is CASTRTSDEQFF. CDR3 in DNA: TGTGCCAGCACCAGGACTAGCGATGAGCAGTTCTTC.